This T cell receptor beta chain was documented in a study of spatial heterogeneity in lung cancer. Study conclusions and caveats: Ubiquitous expanded tumor TCRs appeared in blood more at resection than follow-up.

The time point denotes: sample taken at primary tumor resection. No cell sorting; template was whole RNA from tumor, lung tissue or PBMC. This CDR3 region has 13 residues. V gave up 6 bases and J gave up 7 bases, with 15 bases separating them. Germline CDR1 and CDR2: SQVTM and ANQGSEA. This clonotype was seen ten or more times. Antigen unknown. Each CDR3 protein gets one entry after TCRdb re-called the 5' RACE reads with MiXCR. The sample holds tens of thousands of distinct CDR3 sequences, more than 6.5% seen once. This clonotype was obtained from a female donor with early-stage non-small cell lung cancer. Sample: PBMCs, taken at surgery. V usage is TRBV29-1 and J usage is TRBJ2-2; a weak D match, TRBD1 (6 bases). CDR3 sequence reads: CSVVIQGDGELFF. In nucleotides, the CDR3 is TGCAGCGTGGTAATACAGGGTGACGGGGAGCTGTTTTTT.